The next 17 T cell receptor beta chains were all read from a single sample in a study of shared clonotypes between healthy human individuals. The assay was immunoSEQ multiplex PCR, and TCRdb's table has in-frame clones only and misses some. The repertoire holds around 500,000 clones, roughly three quarters seen once, with approximately 13% in the top ten. Input material: PBMCs. The receptors derive from a woman in her forties in good health. Some clones in this sample may be carry-over from other donors' samples.

The V call is TRBV5-4, the J call TRBJ1-1; D call uncertain. In germline, CDR1 is SGHNT, CDR2 YYREEE (reference sequence). Deletions cut 4 bases from V and 5 bases from J, with 12 bases between. The CDR3 covers 13 residues. The CDR3 loop is CASSLQRRTEAFF. The CDR3 DNA reads TGTGCCAGCAGCCTCCAACGCAGGACTGAAGCTTTCTTT. The full variable domain, its missing parts supplied by reference TRBV5-4 and TRBJ1-1, is ETGVTQSPTHLIKTRGQQVTLRCSSQSGHNTVSWYQQALGQGPQFIFQYYREEENGRGNFPPRFSGLQFPNYSSELNVNALELDDSALYLCASSLQRRTEAFFGQGTRLTVV.

Points on this clone: Additional DNA sequences in this sample encode the identical CDR3. The chain uses TRBV7-2 and TRBJ2-5; D is unclear. Germline V gives CDR1 SGHTA, CDR2 FQGNSA. V shed 1 base and J shed 1 base, with 7 bases lying between them. CDR3 length: 14 residues. The CDR3 loop reads CASSLGGGQETQYF. In nucleotides, the CDR3 is TGTGCCAGCAGCTTAGGCGGCGGCCAAGAGACCCAGTACTTC.

In regard to this clone: Other nucleotide sequences in the sample specify the same CDR3. V usage is TRBV28 and J usage is TRBJ1-5; 7 bases line up with TRBD1. CDR1 and CDR2 (germline): MDHEN, SYDVKM. This CDR3 contains 16 residues. V trimming: 5 bases; J trimming: 3 bases; junction bases outside the gene matches: 10. The CDR3 DNA sequence: TGTGCCAGCAGTCGTCCCAACGACAGGGCCAATCAGCCCCAGCATTTT. It yields the protein CASSRPNDRANQPQHF.

The V call is TRBV9, the J call TRBJ2-1; 14 bases agree with TRBD2. Germline V gene data show CDR1 as SGDLS and CDR2 as YYNGEE. The V gene end was trimmed by 5 bases and the J gene end by 7 bases; junction bases not matched to a gene: 8. The CDR3 is made up of 16 amino acids. The CDR3 coding sequence is TGTGCCAGCAGGAAGGGACTAGCGGGAGATTTTAATGAGCAGTTCTTC. Protein: CASRKGLAGDFNEQFF. Full variable domain (remainder filled in from reference TRBV9 and TRBJ2-1): DSGVTQTPKHLITATGQRVTLRCSPRSGDLSVYWYQQSLDQGLQFLIQYYNGEERAKGNILERFSAQQFPDLHSELNLSSLELGDSALYFCASRKGLAGDFNEQFFGPGTRLTVL.

The CDR3 reads CASRREVDTQYF. CDR3 sequence (DNA): TGTGCCAGCAGGCGGGAGGTAGATACGCAGTATTTT. The chain recombines TRBV2 with TRBJ2-3; 8 bases agree with TRBD2. J lost 5 bases, V lost 6 bases, and 1 base had no gene match. This CDR3 comprises 12 residues. Germline assignment: CDR1 SNHLY and CDR2 FYNNEI.

The rearrangement uses TRBV10-1 and TRBJ2-5, with 10 bases identical to TRBD1. The CDR3 consists of 15 residues. V was clipped by 6 bases and J by 1 base; unmatched bases: 5. Germline CDR1 and CDR2: WNHNN and SYGVQD (reference sequence). CDR3 sequence: CASRGRDRGQETQYF. In DNA, the CDR3 is TGCGCCAGCAGGGGCCGGGACAGGGGCCAAGAGACCCAGTACTTC.

This clone was picked up many times. The chain is built from TRBV27 and TRBJ2-2; possibly TRBD2 for D (5 bases). Germline V lookup: CDR1 MNHEY, CDR2 SMNVEV (reference sequence). The CDR3 runs to 17 residues. V lost 4 bases and J lost 1, with 16 bases in between. CDR3 in amino acids: CASSSRGGFGNTGELFF. The CDR3 DNA reads TGTGCCAGCAGTTCCCGGGGTGGGTTCGGGAACACCGGGGAGCTGTTTTTT.

Worth noting for this clone: Being one base from a much bigger clone, this may be a read error. This sequence joins TRBV5-4 and TRBJ1-3; perhaps TRBD1 as D (6 bases). This CDR3 comprises 14 residues. The V gene lost 4 bases and the J gene lost 4 bases, with 12 bases spanning the gap. Germline V gives CDR1 SGHNT, CDR2 YYREEE (reference sequence). CDR3 DNA sequence: TGTGCCAGCAGCCCCGGGACACCCGGAAACACCATATATTTT. Translation gives CASSPGTPGNTIYF.

The table lists this clone with a count of one. V usage is TRBV19 and J usage is TRBJ1-1; TRBD1 matches at 7 bases. V lost 7 bases and J lost 11; bases outside the gene matches: 13. Germline CDR1 LNHDA, CDR2 SQIVND (reference sequence). The CDR3 runs to 13 residues. CDR3 bases: TGTGCCAGTACCACGCCGGGACAGCAAGACGCTTTCTTT. Translated, it gives CASTTPGQQDAFF.

The chain carries TRBV25-1 and TRBJ1-2, with D possibly being TRBD1 (5 bases). This CDR3 is built from 15 residues. CDR1 MGHDK and CDR2 SYGVNS come from the germline V gene. The ends were cut back, 2 bases at V and 4 bases at J, with 14 bases in the middle. The DNA of the CDR3 is TGTGCCAGCAGTGAAGCTGGGACGGGATCCTATGGCTACACCTTC. Its protein product is CASSEAGTGSYGYTF.

The CDR3 loop reads CASSPQGQEAVYGYTF. The CDR3 region has the DNA TGTGCCAGCAGCCCCCAGGGACAGGAGGCGGTCTATGGCTACACCTTC. The gene calls are TRBV9 and TRBJ1-2; 8 bases agree with TRBD1. This CDR3 is built from 16 residues. V was pared by 4 bases and J by 4 bases, with 12 bases of the junction left unmatched. The V gene's germline CDR1 is SGDLS and CDR2 YYNGEE.

V and J are TRBV7-2 and TRBJ2-5; 7 nucleotides match TRBD1. Trimming took 0 bases from V and 3 from J; bases not matched to a gene: 4. From germline, CDR1 is SGHTA and CDR2 FQGNSA. This CDR3 is 15 amino acids long. The CDR3: CASSLAGQSKETQYF. The CDR3 DNA follows: TGTGCCAGCAGCTTAGCGGGACAGTCCAAAGAGACCCAGTACTTC.

The chain is built from TRBV9 and TRBJ1-4; possibly TRBD1 for D (6 bases). Trimming removed 4 bases from V and 7 bases from J, with 14 bases in between. The length of the CDR3 is 14 residues. Germline CDR1 and CDR2: SGDLS and YYNGEE. For the CDR3, the DNA is TGTGCCAGCAGCACCCAGCAGGGGTTTGAAAAACTGTTTTTT. Amino acids: CASSTQQGFEKLFF.

CDR3: CASSLDVISNQPQHF. CDR3 DNA: TGTGCCAGCAGCTTAGATGTGATTAGCAATCAGCCCCAGCATTTT. This rearrangement joins TRBV7-8 to TRBJ1-5; unclear D gene. There are 15 residues in the CDR3. Trimming removed 1 base from V and 0 bases from J, with 7 bases in between. Per the germline V gene, CDR1 is SGHVS and CDR2 is FQNEAQ.

The chain couples TRBV10-3 to TRBJ2-2; D is perhaps TRBD1 (6 bases). This CDR3 contains 14 residues. Trimming cost V 2 bases and J 6 bases, with 10 bases left between them. Per the germline V gene, CDR1 is ENHRY and CDR2 is SYGVKD. CDR3 sequence reads: CAISENRDAGELFF. DNA of the CDR3: TGTGCCATCAGTGAGAACAGGGACGCCGGGGAGCTGTTTTTT.

This chain joins TRBV11-2 and TRBJ1-1; D gene unclear. V gave up 0 bases and J gave up 1 base, with 0 bases separating them. CDR1 and CDR2 from the germline V gene are SGHAT and FQNNGV. The CDR3 loop spans 12 amino acids. In DNA form, the CDR3 reads TGTGCCAGCAGCTTAGAGAACACTGAAGCTTTCTTT. It translates to CASSLENTEAFF.

The rearrangement links TRBV30 to TRBJ1-3, with TRBD1 matching 7 bases. The CDR3 has 14 residues. Germline values: CDR1 GTSNPN, CDR2 SVGIG (reference sequence). The trim removed 4 bases at V and 0 bases at J, leaving 3 bases unmatched. CDR3 sequence reads: CAWTDRPSGNTIYF. The DNA of the CDR3 is TGTGCCTGGACGGACAGGCCCTCTGGAAACACCATATATTTT.